These T cell receptor beta chains were read from a single sample in a study of shared clonotypes between healthy human individuals. Data came from immunoSEQ multiplex PCR; TCRdb stores just in-frame clones and leaves some out. This sample has roughly 2,500,000 clones; approximately 93% occur once, and the top ten carry 0.35% to 0.45%. Material for sequencing was naive CD4+ T cells from PBMCs. The receptors derive from a man between 18 and 29 years old in good health. Some clones in this sample may be carry-over from other donors' samples. Both conserved end residues are part of each CDR3. A D gene is named only where the DNA matches it firmly. Some rows have no size entry. The others give once, few or many, or a class for an expanded clone.

d_gene	v_gene	j_gene	abundance	CDR3aa	CDR3nt
-	TRBV2	TRBJ1-1	-	CASTGADSGTEAFF	TGTGCCAGCACGGGCGCCGATAGCGGCACTGAAGCTTTCTTT
-	TRBV7-9	TRBJ2-5	once	CASSPWTAYQETQYF	TGTGCCAGCAGCCCCTGGACAGCGTACCAAGAGACCCAGTACTTC
TRBD1	TRBV14	TRBJ2-7	-	CASSQGRQGEQYF	TGTGCCAGCAGCCAAGGGCGACAGGGCGAGCAGTACTTC
-	TRBV6-1	TRBJ2-7	-	CASSVQGFNEQYF	TGTGCCAGCAGTGTACAGGGTTTCAACGAGCAGTACTTC
-	TRBV28	TRBJ2-2	few	CASSYWGEDTGELFF	TGTGCCAGCAGCTACTGGGGGGAAGACACCGGGGAGCTGTTTTTT
-	TRBV6-1	TRBJ1-1	-	CASRFDPLATEAFF	TGTGCCAGCAGATTCGACCCGTTGGCCACTGAAGCTTTCTTT
-	TRBV7-9	TRBJ2-1	-	CASSLTSTSWNEQFF	TGTGCCAGCAGCCTAACCTCGACTAGTTGGAATGAGCAGTTCTTC
TRBD2	TRBV7-3	TRBJ2-3	-	CASTASGRNTDTQYF	TGTGCCAGCACCGCCAGCGGGAGGAACACAGATACGCAGTATTTT
TRBD2	TRBV25-1	TRBJ2-7	once	CASSQSGSFYEQYF	TGTGCCAGCAGTCAAAGCGGGAGCTTCTACGAGCAGTACTTC
-	TRBV30	TRBJ2-7	-	CAWSRPGPTQYF	TGTGCCTGGAGTCGCCCGGGTCCCACTCAGTACTTC
TRBD1	TRBV6-1	TRBJ1-4	few	CAAGTGGDGYEKLFF	TGTGCCGCGGGGACAGGGGGCGATGGATATGAAAAACTGTTTTTT
TRBD1	TRBV10-3	TRBJ1-5	-	CAISESGGQEANQPQHF	TGTGCCATCAGTGAGTCAGGAGGACAGGAGGCTAATCAGCCCCAGCATTTT
TRBD1	TRBV6-6	TRBJ2-7	-	CASNPGRGREQYF	TGTGCCAGCAACCCGGGCAGGGGGCGCGAGCAGTACTTC
-	TRBV28	TRBJ2-1	-	CASTGNEQFF	TGTGCCAGCACTGGCAATGAGCAGTTCTTC
-	TRBV6-5	TRBJ2-7	-	CASSYRSLPNYEQYF	TGTGCCAGCAGTTACAGGTCCTTACCAAACTACGAGCAGTACTTC
TRBD2	TRBV4-1	TRBJ2-3	-	CASSPGLAVSTDTQYF	TGCGCCAGCAGCCCGGGACTAGCGGTTAGCACAGATACGCAGTATTTT
TRBD2	TRBV5-5	TRBJ2-3	-	CASSLLAASGFTDTQYF	TGTGCCAGCAGCTTGTTGGCGGCTAGCGGGTTCACAGATACGCAGTATTTT
TRBD1	TRBV28	TRBJ2-7	-	CASSPGQGPHEQYF	TGTGCCAGCAGTCCGGGACAGGGCCCCCACGAGCAGTACTTC
-	TRBV10-2	TRBJ2-5	-	CASSPMETQYF	TGCGCCAGCAGCCCGATGGAGACCCAGTACTTC
-	TRBV28	TRBJ2-7	-	CASKKGAPYEQYF	TGTGCCAGCAAAAAAGGGGCCCCCTACGAGCAGTACTTC